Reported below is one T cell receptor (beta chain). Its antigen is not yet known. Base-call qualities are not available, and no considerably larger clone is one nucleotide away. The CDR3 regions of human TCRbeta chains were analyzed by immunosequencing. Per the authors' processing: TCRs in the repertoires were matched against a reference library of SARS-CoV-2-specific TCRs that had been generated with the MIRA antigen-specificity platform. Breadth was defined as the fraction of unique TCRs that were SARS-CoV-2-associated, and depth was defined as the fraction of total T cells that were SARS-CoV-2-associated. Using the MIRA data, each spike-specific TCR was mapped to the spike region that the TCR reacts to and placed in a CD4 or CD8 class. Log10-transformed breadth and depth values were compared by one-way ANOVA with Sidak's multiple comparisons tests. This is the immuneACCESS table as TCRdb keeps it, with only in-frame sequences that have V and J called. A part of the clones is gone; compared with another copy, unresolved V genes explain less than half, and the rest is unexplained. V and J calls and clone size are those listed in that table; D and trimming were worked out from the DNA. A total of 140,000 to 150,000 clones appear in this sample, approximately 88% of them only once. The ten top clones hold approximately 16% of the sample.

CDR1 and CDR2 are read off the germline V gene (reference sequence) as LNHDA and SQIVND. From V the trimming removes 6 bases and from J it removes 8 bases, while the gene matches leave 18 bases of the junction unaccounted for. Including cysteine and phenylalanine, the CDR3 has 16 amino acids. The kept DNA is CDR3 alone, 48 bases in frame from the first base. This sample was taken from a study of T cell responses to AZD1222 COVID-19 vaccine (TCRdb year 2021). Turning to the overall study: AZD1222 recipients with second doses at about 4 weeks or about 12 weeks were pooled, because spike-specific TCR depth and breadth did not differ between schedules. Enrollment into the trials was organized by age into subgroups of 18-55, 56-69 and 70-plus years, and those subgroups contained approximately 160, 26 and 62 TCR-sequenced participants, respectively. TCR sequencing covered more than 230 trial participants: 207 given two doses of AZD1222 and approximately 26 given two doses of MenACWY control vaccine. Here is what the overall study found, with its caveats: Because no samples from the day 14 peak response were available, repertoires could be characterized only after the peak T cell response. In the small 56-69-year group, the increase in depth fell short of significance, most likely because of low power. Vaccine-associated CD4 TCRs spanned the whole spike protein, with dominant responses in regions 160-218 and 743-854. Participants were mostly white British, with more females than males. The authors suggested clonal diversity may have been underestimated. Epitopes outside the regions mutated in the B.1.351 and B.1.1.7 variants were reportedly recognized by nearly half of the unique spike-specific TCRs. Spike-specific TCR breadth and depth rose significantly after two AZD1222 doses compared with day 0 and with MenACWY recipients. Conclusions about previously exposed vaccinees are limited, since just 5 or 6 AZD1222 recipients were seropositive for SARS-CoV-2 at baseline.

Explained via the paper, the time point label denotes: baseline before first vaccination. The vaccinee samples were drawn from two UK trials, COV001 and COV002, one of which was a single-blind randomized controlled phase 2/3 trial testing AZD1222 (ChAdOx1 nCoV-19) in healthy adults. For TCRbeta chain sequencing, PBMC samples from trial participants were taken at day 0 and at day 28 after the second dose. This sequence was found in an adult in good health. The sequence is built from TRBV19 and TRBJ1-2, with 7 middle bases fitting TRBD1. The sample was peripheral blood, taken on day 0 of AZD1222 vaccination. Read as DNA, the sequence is TGTGCCAGTAGAACCCAGGGGGACACCCTAAAGAGAGGCTACACCTTC. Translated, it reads CASRTQGDTLKRGYTF.